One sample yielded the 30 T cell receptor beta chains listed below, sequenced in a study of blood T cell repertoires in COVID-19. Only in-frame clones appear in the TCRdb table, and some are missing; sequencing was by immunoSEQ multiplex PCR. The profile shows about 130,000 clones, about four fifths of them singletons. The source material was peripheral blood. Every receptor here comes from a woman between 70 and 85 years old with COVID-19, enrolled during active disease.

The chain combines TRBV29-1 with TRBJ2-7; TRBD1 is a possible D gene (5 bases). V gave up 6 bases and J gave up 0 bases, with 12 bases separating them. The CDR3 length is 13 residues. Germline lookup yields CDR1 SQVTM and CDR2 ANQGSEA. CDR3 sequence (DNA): TGCAGCGTGACGGACAAGAGCTCCTACGAGCAGTACTTC. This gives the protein CSVTDKSSYEQYF.

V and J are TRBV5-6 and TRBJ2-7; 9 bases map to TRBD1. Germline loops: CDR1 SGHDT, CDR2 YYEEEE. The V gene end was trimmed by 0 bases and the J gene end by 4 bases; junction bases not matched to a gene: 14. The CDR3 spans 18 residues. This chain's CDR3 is CASSLGRSWGTGPYEQYF. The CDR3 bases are TGTGCCAGCAGCTTGGGTCGGAGTTGGGGGACAGGGCCATACGAGCAGTACTTC.

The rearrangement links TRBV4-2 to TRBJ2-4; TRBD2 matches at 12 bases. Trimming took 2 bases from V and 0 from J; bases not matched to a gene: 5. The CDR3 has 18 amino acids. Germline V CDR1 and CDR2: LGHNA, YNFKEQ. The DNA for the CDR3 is TGTGCCAGCAGCCAAACTAGCGGGGGGACCCTAGCCAAAAACATTCAGTACTTC. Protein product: CASSQTSGGTLAKNIQYF.

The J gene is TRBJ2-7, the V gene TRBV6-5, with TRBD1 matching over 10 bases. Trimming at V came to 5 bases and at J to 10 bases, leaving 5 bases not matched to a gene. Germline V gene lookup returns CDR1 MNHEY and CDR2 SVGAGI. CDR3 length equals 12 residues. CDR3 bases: TGTGCCAGCAGTACGACAGGGGGCGGCCAGTACTTC. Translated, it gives CASSTTGGGQYF.

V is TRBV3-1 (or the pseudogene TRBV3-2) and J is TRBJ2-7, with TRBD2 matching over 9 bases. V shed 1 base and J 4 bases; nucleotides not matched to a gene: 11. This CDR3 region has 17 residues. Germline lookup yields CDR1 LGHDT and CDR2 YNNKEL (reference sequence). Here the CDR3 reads CASSQGARGGYPYEQYF. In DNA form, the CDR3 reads TGTGCCAGCAGCCAAGGGGCGCGGGGGGGCTATCCTTACGAGCAGTACTTC.

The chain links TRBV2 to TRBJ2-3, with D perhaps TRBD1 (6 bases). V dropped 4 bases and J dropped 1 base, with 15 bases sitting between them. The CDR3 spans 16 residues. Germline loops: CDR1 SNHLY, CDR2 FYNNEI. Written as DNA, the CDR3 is TGTGCCAGCAGTGGCCCCGGGACACCTCGCACAGATACGCAGTATTTT. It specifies CASSGPGTPRTDTQYF.

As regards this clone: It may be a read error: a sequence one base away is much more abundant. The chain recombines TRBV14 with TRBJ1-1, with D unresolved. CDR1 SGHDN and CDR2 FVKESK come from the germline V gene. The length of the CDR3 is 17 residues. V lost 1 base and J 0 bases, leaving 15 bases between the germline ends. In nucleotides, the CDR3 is TGTGCCAGCAGCCAAGCGACGACCGGGATAGTGAACACTGAAGCTTTCTTT. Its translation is CASSQATTGIVNTEAFF. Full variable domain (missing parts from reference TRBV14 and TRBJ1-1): EAGVTQFPSHSVIEKGQTVTLRCDPISGHDNLYWYRRVMGKEIKFLLHFVKESKQDESGMPNNRFLAERTGGTYSTLKVQPAELEDSGVYFCASSQATTGIVNTEAFFGQGTRLTVV.

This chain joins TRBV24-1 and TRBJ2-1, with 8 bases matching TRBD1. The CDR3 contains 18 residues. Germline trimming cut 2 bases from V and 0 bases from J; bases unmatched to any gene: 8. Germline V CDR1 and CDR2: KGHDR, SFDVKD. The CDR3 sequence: CATSDWQGAGGSYNEQFF. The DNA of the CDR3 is TGTGCCACCAGTGATTGGCAGGGGGCAGGGGGCTCCTACAATGAGCAGTTCTTC.

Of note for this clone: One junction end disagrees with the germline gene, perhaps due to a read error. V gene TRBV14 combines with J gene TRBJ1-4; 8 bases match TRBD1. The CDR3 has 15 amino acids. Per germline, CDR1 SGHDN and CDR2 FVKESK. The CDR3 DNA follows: TGTGCCAGCAGTCAAGCAGGGGGCGTATGGGAAAAACTGTTTTTT. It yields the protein CASSQAGGVWEKLFF.

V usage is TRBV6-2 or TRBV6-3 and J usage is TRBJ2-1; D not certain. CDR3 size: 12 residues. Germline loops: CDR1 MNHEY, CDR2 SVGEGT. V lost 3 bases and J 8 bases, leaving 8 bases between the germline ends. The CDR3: CASSYVGYEQFF. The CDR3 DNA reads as TGTGCCAGCAGTTATGTGGGCTATGAGCAGTTCTTC.

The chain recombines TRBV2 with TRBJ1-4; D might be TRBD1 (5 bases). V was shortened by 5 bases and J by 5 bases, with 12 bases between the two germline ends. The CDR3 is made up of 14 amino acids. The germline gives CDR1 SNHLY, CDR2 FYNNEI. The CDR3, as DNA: TGTGCCAGCAGTTACGGGACTCTCAATGAAAAACTGTTTTTT. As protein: CASSYGTLNEKLFF.

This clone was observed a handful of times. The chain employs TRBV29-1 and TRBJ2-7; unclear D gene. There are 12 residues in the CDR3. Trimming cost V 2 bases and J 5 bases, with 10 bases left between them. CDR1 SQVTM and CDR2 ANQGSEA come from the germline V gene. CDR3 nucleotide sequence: TGCAGCGTTGAACACAGTGGTAACGAGCAGTACTTC. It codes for CSVEHSGNEQYF.

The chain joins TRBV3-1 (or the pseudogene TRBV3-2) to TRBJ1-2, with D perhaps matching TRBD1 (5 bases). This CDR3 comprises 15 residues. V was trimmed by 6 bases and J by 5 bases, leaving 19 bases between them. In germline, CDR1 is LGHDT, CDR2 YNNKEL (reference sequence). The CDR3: CASSPLGGSEYGYTF. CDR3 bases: TGTGCCAGCAGTCCTCTGGGGGGATCGGAGTATGGCTACACCTTC.

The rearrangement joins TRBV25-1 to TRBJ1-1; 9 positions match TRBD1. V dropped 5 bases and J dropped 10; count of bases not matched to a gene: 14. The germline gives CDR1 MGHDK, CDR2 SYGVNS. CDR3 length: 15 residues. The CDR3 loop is CASSQNLRDRDGAFF. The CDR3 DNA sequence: TGTGCCAGCAGTCAGAATCTCCGGGACAGGGACGGAGCTTTCTTT.

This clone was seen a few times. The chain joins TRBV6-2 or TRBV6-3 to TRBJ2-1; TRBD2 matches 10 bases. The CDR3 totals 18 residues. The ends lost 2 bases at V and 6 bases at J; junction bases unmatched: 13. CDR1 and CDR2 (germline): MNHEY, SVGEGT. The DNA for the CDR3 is TGTGCCAGCAGTTACGGTGCCCGAAGCGGGGGGGCCCCCAATGAGCAGTTCTTC. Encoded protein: CASSYGARSGGAPNEQFF.

Here the CDR3 reads CASSFAGNLYEQYF. The CDR3 DNA reads TGTGCCAGCAGCTTCGCGGGGAATCTCTACGAGCAGTACTTC. The V and J genes are TRBV5-8 and TRBJ2-7; tentatively, D is TRBD2 (6 bases). From germline, CDR1 is SGHTS and CDR2 YDEGEE. CDR3 length: 14 amino acids. Between the trimmed V and J ends, which lost 2 bases and 3 bases, there was a span of 12 bases.

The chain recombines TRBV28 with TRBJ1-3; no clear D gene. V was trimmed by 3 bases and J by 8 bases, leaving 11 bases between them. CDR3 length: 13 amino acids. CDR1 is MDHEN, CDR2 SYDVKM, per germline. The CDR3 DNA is TGTGCCAGCAGTTTCAGGATTTTAGACACCATATATTTT. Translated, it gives CASSFRILDTIYF.

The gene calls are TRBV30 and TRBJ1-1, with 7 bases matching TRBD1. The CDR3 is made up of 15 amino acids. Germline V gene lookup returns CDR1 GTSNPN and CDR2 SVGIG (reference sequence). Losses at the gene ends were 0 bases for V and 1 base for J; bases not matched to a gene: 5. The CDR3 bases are TGTGCCTGGAGTGTACCCGACAGGGCGAACACTGAAGCTTTCTTT. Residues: CAWSVPDRANTEAFF.

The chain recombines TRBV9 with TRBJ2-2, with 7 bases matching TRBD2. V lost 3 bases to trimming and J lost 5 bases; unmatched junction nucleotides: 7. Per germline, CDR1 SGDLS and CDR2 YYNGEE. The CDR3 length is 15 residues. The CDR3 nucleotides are TGTGCCAGCAGCGAGGGAGGGGTTAGGACCGGGGAGCTGTTTTTT. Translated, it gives CASSEGGVRTGELFF.

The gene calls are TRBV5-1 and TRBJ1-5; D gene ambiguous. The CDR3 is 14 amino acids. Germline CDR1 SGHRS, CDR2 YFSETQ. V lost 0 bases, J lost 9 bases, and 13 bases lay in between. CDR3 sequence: CASSLDSGAGPQHF. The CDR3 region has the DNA TGCGCCAGCAGCTTGGACAGCGGAGCGGGGCCCCAGCATTTT.

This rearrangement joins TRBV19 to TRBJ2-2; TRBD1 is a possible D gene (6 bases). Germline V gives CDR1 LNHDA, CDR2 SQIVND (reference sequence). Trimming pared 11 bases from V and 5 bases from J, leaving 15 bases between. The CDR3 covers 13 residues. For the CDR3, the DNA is TGTGCCTCTCACAGGGATCGGACCGGGGAGCTGTTTTTT. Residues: CASHRDRTGELFF.

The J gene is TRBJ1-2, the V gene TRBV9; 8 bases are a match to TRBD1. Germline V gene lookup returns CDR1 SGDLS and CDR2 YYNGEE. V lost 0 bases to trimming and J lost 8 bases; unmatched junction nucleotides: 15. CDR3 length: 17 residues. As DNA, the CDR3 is TGTGCCAGCAGCGTAGACACAGGGGGTGGGTCGCTGGCCGGCTACACCTTC. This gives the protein CASSVDTGGGSLAGYTF.

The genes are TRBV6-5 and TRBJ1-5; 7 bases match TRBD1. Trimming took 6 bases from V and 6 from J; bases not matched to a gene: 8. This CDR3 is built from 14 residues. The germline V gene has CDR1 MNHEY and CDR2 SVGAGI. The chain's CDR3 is CASSRIGTVQPQHF. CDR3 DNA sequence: TGTGCCAGCAGCCGGATCGGGACAGTTCAGCCCCAGCATTTT.

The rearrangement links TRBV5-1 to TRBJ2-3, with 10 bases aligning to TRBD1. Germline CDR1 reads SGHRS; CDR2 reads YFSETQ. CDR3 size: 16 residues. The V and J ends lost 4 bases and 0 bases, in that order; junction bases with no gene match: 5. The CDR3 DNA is TGCGCCAGCAGCCAACAGGGACAGGGGAGCACAGATACGCAGTATTTT. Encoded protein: CASSQQGQGSTDTQYF. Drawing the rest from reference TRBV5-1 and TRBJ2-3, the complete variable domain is KAGVTQTPRYLIKTRGQQVTLSCSPISGHRSVSWYQQTPGQGLQFLFEYFSETQRNKGNFPGRFSGRQFSNSRSEMNVSTLELGDSALYLCASSQQGQGSTDTQYFGPGTRLTVL.

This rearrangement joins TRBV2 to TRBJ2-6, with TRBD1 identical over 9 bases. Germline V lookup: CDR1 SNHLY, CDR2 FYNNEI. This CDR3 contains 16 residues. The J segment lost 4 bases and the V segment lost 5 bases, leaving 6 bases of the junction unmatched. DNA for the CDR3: TGTGCCAGCAGTCAGGACAGGGGTTCCGGGGCCAACGTCCTGACTTTC. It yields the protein CASSQDRGSGANVLTF.

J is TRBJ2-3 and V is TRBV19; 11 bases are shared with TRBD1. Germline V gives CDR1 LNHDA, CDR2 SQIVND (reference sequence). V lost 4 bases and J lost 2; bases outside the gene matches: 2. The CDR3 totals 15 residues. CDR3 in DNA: TGTGCCAGTAGTAGTGGACAGGGGGCCACAGATACGCAGTATTTT. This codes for CASSSGQGATDTQYF.

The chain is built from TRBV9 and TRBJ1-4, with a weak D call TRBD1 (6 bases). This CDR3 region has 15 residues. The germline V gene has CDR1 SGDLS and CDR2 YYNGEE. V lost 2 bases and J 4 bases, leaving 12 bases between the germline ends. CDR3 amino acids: CASSVKTGINEKLFF. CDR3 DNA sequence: TGTGCCAGCAGCGTGAAGACAGGCATTAATGAAAAACTGTTTTTT.

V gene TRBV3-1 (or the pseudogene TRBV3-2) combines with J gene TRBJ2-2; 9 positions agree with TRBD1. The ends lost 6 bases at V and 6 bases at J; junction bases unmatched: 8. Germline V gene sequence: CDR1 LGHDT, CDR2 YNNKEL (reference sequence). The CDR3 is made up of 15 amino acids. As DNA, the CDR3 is TGTGCCAGCAGAACCGGACAGGGGAGCCCCGGGGAGCTGTTTTTT. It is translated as CASRTGQGSPGELFF.

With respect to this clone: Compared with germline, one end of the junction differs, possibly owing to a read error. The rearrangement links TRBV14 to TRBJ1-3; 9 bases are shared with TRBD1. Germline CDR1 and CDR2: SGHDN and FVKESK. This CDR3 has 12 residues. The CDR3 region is CASSPGTGRVNF. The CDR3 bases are TGTGCCAGCAGCCCCGGGACAGGGAGGGTGAATTTT.

The CDR3 protein is CASSYAQGTSYEQYF. CDR3 DNA: TGTGCCAGCAGTTACGCCCAGGGGACCTCCTACGAGCAGTACTTC. This sequence joins TRBV6-2 or TRBV6-3 and TRBJ2-7, with a tentative D call TRBD1 (6 bases). The CDR3 has 15 residues. V was trimmed by 2 bases and J by 0 bases, leaving 11 bases between them. CDR1 is MNHEY and CDR2 is SVGEGT in the germline V gene.